This T cell receptor (beta chain) was recorded in a study of shared clonotypes between healthy human individuals. This CDR3 has 15 amino acids. Trimming removed 4 bases from V and 4 bases from J; junction bases left unmatched: 10. The germline CDR1 and CDR2 sequences are SGHRS and YFSETQ. Only Caucasian adults living in Nashville, Tennessee made up the donor group. Profiled with immunoSEQ multiplex PCR; TCRdb holds only in-frame clones, not every one. The sample lists around 510,000 clones, roughly 95% occurring once. Sequenced: naive CD4+ T cells sorted from blood. Specified subset: CD45RA+ positively selected. The sequence was collected from a woman aged 25 to 45 in good health. V is TRBV5-1 and J is TRBJ2-7, with 8 bases matching TRBD2. This CDR3 is CASSLSGGRNYEQYF. The CDR3 DNA follows: TGCGCCAGCAGCCTGTCGGGCGGGAGGAATTACGAGCAGTACTTC.